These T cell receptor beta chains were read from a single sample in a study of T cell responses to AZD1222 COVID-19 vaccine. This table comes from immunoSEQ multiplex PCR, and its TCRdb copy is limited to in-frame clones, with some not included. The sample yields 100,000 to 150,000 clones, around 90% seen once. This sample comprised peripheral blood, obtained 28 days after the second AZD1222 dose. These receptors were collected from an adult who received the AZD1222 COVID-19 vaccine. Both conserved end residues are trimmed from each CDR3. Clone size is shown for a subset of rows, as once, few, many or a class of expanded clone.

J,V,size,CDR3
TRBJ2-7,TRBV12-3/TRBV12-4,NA,ASSGGRSEQY
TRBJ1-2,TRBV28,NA,ASSVGTAYGYT
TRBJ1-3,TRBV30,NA,AWSVLGAGNTIY
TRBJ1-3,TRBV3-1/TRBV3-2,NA,ASSQGYGNTIY
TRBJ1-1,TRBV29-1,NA,SVLVLLGTRLRNTEAF
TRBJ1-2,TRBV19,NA,ASSIGLAHT
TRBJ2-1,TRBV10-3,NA,AISATSGRMYEQF
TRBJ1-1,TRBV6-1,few,ASSEGGLNTEAF
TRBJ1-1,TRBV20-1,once,SASFQFNTEAF
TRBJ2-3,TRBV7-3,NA,ASSLWTSSSDTQY
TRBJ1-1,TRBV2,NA,ASNQLGQGNTEAF
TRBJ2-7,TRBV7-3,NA,ASSLTFASEQY
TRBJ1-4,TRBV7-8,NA,ASSLLAGNEKLF
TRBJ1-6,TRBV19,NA,ASSMPGQAPPLH
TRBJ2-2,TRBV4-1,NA,ASSQDKWLAGGQEAGELF
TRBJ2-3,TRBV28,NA,ASSPGTLKGTSTDTQY
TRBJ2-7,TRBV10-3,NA,AISGTGGYEQY
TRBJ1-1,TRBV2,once,ASSAPVQNTEAF
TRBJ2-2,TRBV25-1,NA,ASKRTGRTGELF
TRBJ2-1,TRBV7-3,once,ASSFSLAGANEQF
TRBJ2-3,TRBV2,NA,ASTPQRRTDTQY
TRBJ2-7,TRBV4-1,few,ASSQTPGLAGEEQY
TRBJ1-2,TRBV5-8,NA,ASNRGQGGYGYT
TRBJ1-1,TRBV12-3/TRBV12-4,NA,ASSGGGLTEAF
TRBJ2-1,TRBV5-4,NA,ASSPKGGSGTQF
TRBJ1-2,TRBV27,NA,ASSLKGASYGYT
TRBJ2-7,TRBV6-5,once,ASRSFPGQSYEQY
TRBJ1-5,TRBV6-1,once,ASSEAYGERQPQH
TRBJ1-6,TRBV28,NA,ASSRTQGGYSPLH
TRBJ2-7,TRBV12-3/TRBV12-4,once,ASSRGGEQY
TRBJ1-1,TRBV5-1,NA,ASSSEGETYTEAF
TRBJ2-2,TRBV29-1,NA,SVVVLQGAASNTGELF
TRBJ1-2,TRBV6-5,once,ASRETLTAFYGYT
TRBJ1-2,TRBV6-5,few,ASRPAGTGTGYT
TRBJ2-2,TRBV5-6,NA,ASSSDRGRFTGELF
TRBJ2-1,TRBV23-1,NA,ASSQRGAWGEYNEQF
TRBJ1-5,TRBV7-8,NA,ASSLRGNQPQH
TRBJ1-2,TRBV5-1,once,ASSLDAGGYT
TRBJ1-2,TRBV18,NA,ASSPYDRSGYT
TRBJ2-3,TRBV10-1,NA,ASSGPSGAGERTDTQY
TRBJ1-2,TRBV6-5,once,ASSWGRETNYGYT
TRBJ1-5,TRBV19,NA,ASSMMWGGNQPQH
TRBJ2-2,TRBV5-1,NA,ASSLGQYTGELF
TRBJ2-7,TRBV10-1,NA,ASSARQVHSYEQY
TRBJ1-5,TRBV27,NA,ASSLSKGPHQPQH
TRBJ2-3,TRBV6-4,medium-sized,ASSTTAGGTDTQY
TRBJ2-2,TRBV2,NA,ASSEGPRADTGELF
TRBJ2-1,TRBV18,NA,ASSPQLAVYNEQF
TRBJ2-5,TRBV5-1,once,ASSLEYSQETQY
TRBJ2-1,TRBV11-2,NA,ASSLVTQMLRDEQF
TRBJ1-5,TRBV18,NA,ASSLKNLGISNQPQH
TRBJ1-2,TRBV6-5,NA,ASSYPGQGSYGYT
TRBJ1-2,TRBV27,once,ASSFTSLGSYT
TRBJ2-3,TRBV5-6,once,ASSFTRASTDTQY